These 2 T cell receptor beta chains were all obtained from the same sample, sequenced in a study of blood T cell repertoires in COVID-19. Libraries were prepared by immunoSEQ multiplex PCR; TCRdb keeps only in-frame clonotypes and omits some of them. This sample yields fewer than 200,000 clones, of which around 67% are seen a single time; around 3% belongs to the top ten. What was sequenced was peripheral blood. The receptors derive from a woman of 80 years or more with acute or convalescent COVID-19.

The chain has TRBV5-1 and TRBJ1-1, with 8 bases fitting TRBD1. This CDR3 is 15 amino acids long. Per germline, CDR1 SGHRS and CDR2 YFSETQ. V shed 4 bases and J 6 bases; nucleotides not matched to a gene: 11. The CDR3 sequence is CASSTGQGSSPEAFF. DNA for the CDR3: TGCGCCAGCAGCACCGGACAGGGAAGTTCGCCTGAAGCTTTCTTT.

A few counts support this clone. V usage is TRBV6-5 and J usage is TRBJ1-2, with D maybe TRBD1 (5 bases). Trimming pared 6 bases from V and 6 bases from J, leaving 17 bases between. This CDR3 comprises 14 residues. The germline gives CDR1 MNHEY, CDR2 SVGAGI. CDR3 nucleotides: TGTGCCAGCAGGGCCGGGACTTGGGTGAATGGCTACACCTTC. Protein sequence: CASRAGTWVNGYTF.